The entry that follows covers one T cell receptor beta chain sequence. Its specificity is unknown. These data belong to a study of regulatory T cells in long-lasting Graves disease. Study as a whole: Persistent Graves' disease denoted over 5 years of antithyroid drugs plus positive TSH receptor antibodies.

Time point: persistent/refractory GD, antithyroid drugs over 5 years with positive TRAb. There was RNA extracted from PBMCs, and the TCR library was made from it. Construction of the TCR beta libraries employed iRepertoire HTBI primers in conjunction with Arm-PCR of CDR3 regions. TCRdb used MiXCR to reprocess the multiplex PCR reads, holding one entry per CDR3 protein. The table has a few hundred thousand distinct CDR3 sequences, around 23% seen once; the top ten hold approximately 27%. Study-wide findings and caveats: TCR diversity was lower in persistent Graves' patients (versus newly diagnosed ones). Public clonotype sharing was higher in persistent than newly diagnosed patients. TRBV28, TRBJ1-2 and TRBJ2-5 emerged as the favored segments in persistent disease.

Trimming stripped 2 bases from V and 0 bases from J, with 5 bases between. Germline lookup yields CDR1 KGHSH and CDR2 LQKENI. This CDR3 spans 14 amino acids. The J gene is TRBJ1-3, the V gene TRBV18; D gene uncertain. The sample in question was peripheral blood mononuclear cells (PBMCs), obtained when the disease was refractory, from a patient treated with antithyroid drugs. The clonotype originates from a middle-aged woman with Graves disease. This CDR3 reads CASSPWDSGNTIYF. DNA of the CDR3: TGTGCCAGCTCACCATGGGACTCTGGAAACACCATATATTTT.